Listed below are T cell receptor beta chains from one sample, sequenced in a study of CD8+ T cells in alopecia areata. Only in-frame clones appear in the TCRdb table, and some are missing; sequencing was by immunoSEQ multiplex PCR. The profile shows around 190,000 clones, roughly 50% of them singletons. The sample was CD8+ T cells sorted from blood. Every receptor here comes from a human donor in good health. CDR3s include the opening cysteine and the closing phenylalanine or tryptophan. Fields, in order: clone size, D gene, CDR3 length, J gene, V gene, CDR3 DNA, CDR3 protein. The D gene is left open where the match is weak. Size values are once, few and many counts, or a class for expanded clones, and some rows have none.

. | . | 16 | TRBJ1-1 | TRBV11-2 | TGTGCCAGCAGCCCCCGCGTCGGGGGATCGAACACTGAAGCTTTCTTT | CASSPRVGGSNTEAFF
few | . | 14 | TRBJ1-1 | TRBV4-1 | TGCGCCAGCAGCCAAGACCGGGAGAACACTGAAGCTTTCTTT | CASSQDRENTEAFF
. | . | 13 | TRBJ2-7 | TRBV29-1 | TGCAGCGCCCAAGGACGGGCCGAATACGAGCAGTACTTC | CSAQGRAEYEQYF
. | . | 13 | TRBJ1-1 | TRBV15 | TGTGCCACCAGCAGAGATAACGGGAGGGCAGCTTTCTTT | CATSRDNGRAAFF
. | TRBD1 | 15 | TRBJ2-7 | TRBV18 | TGTGCCAGCTCACCCGAGCAGGGACAGGCCTACGAGCAGTACTTC | CASSPEQGQAYEQYF
. | . | 16 | TRBJ1-5 | TRBV9 | TGTGCCAGCAGCTCGGGACTCCTGGAGGCAAATCAGCCCCAGCATTTT | CASSSGLLEANQPQHF
. | TRBD2 | 17 | TRBJ2-3 | TRBV5-1 | TGCGCCAGCAGCTCTTACTCTAGCGGGGGGGCCACAGATACGCAGTATTTT | CASSSYSSGGATDTQYF
. | . | 13 | TRBJ1-2 | TRBV29-1 | TGCAGCGTTGAAGGAACGGCTAACTATGGCTACACCTTC | CSVEGTANYGYTF
. | . | 13 | TRBJ1-2 | TRBV27 | TGTGCCAGCAGTGAGGGGACGGACTATGGCTACACCTTC | CASSEGTDYGYTF
. | TRBD1 | 14 | TRBJ1-5 | TRBV30 | TGTGCCTGGACTGATGGACAGGGTAGTCAGCCCCAGCATTTT | CAWTDGQGSQPQHF
. | TRBD1 | 16 | TRBJ2-2 | TRBV29-1 | TGCAGCGTTGAATTAGAGGACAGGGCGAACACCGGGGAGCTGTTTTTT | CSVELEDRANTGELFF
. | . | 12 | TRBJ2-5 | TRBV9 | TGTGCCAGCGCGCAGGGCCAAGAGACCCAGTACTTC | CASAQGQETQYF
. | TRBD1 | 15 | TRBJ1-5 | TRBV2 | TGTGCCAGCAGCCCAACAGGGGGGGGAAATCAGCCCCAGCATTTT | CASSPTGGGNQPQHF
. | TRBD2 | 13 | TRBJ2-1 | TRBV30 | TGTGCCTCCCTAGCGGGGGGGCACCATGAGCAGTTCTTC | CASLAGGHHEQFF
. | TRBD1 | 16 | TRBJ2-4 | TRBV7-8 | TGTGCCAGCAGCGCCGGGACAGGGGTTGGCAAAAACATTCAGTACTTC | CASSAGTGVGKNIQYF
. | TRBD2 | 14 | TRBJ2-5 | TRBV4-1 | TGCGCCAGCAGCCGAAAGGGCGGGGGAGAGACCCAGTACTTC | CASSRKGGGETQYF
. | . | 15 | TRBJ2-5 | TRBV5-1 | TGCGCCAGCAGCCAGGAGGGGCGGATGGAAGAGACCCAGTACTTC | CASSQEGRMEETQYF
. | . | 14 | TRBJ2-7 | TRBV4-1 | TGCGCCAGCAGCCAAGGGGTGGGCTCCTACGAGCAGTACTTC | CASSQGVGSYEQYF
. | . | 13 | TRBJ2-1 | TRBV5-4 | TGTGCCAGCAGCCTAAGCAAGGGGAATGAGCAGTTCTTC | CASSLSKGNEQFF
many | . | 16 | TRBJ1-4 | TRBV15 | TGTGCCTCAAAATCTGGGACGGCGGAGGAAAATGAAAAACTGTTTTTT | CASKSGTAEENEKLFF
. | TRBD2 | 15 | TRBJ2-3 | TRBV5-4 | TGTGCCAGCAGCTTCTCTAGCGGGAGCACAGATACGCAGTATTTT | CASSFSSGSTDTQYF
. | . | 15 | TRBJ2-2 | TRBV5-4 | TGTGCCAGCAGCTTGGTTCTGGGTGGAACCGGGGAGCTGTTTTTT | CASSLVLGGTGELFF
. | . | 14 | TRBJ2-7 | TRBV11-2 | TGTGCCAGCAGCTGGCCGGACAGAACCTACGAGCAGTACTTC | CASSWPDRTYEQYF
once | . | 12 | TRBJ1-2 | TRBV11-2 | TGTGCCAGCAGCTTAGGTTTATTAGGCTACACCTTC | CASSLGLLGYTF
. | . | 19 | TRBJ1-1 | TRBV9 | TGTGCCAGCAGCCACAACCCCGCGACAGGACTGGGTATTAACACTGAAGCTTTCTTT | CASSHNPATGLGINTEAFF
. | . | 9 | TRBJ1-2 | TRBV19 | TGTGCCAGTTGTTATGGCTACACCTTC | CASCYGYTF
. | . | 13 | TRBJ1-2 | TRBV27 | TGTGCCAGCAGTGAACTTACAGGGAGCGGCTACACCTTC | CASSELTGSGYTF
. | TRBD1 | 15 | TRBJ1-1 | TRBV9 | TGTGCCAGCAGCCCAGGGGGGGGAGCGGGCACTGAAGCTTTCTTT | CASSPGGGAGTEAFF
. | . | 14 | TRBJ2-7 | TRBV2 | TGTGCCAGCAGTGAAAAGAGGGGCCGCTACGAGCAGTACTTC | CASSEKRGRYEQYF
. | TRBD1 | 13 | TRBJ1-2 | TRBV5-6 | TGTGCCAGCACCTTGACAGGGCCCTATGGCTACACCTTC | CASTLTGPYGYTF
once | . | 13 | TRBJ1-1 | TRBV29-1 | TGCAGCGGCGAGGACGGGTTGAACACTGAAGCTTTCTTT | CSGEDGLNTEAFF
. | . | 14 | TRBJ1-2 | TRBV10-2 | TGCGCCAGCAGCTCTGGGGGATCCAGAGATGGCTACACCTTC | CASSSGGSRDGYTF
. | TRBD2 | 14 | TRBJ2-7 | TRBV7-8 | TGTGCCAGCAGCTTAGGCAGCGGGGGCTACGAGCAGTACTTC | CASSLGSGGYEQYF
. | . | 12 | TRBJ1-2 | TRBV29-1 | TGCAGCGGTGTACAGGGAAGTGGTGGCTACACCTTC | CSGVQGSGGYTF